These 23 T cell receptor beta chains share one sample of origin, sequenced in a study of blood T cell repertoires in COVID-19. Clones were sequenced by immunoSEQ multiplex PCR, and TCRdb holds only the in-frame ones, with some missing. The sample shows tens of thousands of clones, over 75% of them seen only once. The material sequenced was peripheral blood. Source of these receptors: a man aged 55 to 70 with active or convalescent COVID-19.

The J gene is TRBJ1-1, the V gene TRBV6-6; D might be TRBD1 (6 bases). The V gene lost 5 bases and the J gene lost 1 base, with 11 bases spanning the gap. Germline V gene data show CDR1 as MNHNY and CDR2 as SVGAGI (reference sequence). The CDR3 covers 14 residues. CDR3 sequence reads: CASSGQTGNTEAFF. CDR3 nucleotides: TGTGCCAGCAGTGGCCAGACAGGGAACACTGAAGCTTTCTTT.

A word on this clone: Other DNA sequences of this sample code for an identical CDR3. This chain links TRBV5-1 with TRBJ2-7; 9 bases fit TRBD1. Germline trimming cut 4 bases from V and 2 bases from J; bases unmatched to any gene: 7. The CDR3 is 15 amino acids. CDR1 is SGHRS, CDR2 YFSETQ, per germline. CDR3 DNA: TGCGCCAGCAGCCCAGGACAGGGGAGCACCTACGAGCAGTACTTC. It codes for CASSPGQGSTYEQYF.

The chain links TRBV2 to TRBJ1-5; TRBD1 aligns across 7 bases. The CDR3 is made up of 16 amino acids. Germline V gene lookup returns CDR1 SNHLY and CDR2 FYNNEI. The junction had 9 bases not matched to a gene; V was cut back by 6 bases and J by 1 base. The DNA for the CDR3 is TGTGCCAGCAGGGGGACAGAGGGGTTAAGCAATCAGCCCCAGCATTTT. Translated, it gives CASRGTEGLSNQPQHF.

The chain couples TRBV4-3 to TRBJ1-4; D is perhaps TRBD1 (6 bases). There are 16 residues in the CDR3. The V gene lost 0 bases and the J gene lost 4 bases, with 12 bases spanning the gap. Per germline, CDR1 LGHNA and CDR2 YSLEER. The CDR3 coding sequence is TGCGCCAGCAGCCAAGATCCGGCAGGGGATAATGAAAAACTGTTTTTT. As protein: CASSQDPAGDNEKLFF.

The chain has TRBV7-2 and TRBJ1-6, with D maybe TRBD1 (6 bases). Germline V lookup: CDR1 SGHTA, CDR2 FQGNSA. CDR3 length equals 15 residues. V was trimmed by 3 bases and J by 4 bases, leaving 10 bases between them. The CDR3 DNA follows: TGTGCCAGCAGCTTGGACAGTACTTATAATTCACCCCTCCACTTT. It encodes CASSLDSTYNSPLHF.

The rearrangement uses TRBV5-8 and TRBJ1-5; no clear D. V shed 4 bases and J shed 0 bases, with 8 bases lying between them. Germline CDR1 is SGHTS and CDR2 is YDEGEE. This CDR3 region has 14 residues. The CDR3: CASSRLISNQPQHF. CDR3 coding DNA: TGTGCCAGCAGCCGACTCATTAGCAATCAGCCCCAGCATTTT. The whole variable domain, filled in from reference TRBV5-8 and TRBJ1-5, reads EAGVTQSPTHLIKTRGQQATLRCSPISGHTSVYWYQQALGLGLQFLLWYDEGEERNRGNFPPRFSGRQFPNYSSELNVNALELEDSALYLCASSRLISNQPQHFGDGTRLSIL.

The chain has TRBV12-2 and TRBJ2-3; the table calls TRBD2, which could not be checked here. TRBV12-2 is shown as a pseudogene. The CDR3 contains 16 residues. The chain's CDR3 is CASRGGRERGTDTQYF. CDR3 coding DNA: TGTGCATCTCGCGGGGGGCGGGAGAGAGGCACAGATACGCAGTATTTT.

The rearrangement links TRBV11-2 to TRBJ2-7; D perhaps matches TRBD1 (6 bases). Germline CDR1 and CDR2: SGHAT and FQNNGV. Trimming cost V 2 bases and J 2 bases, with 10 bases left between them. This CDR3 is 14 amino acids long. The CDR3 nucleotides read TGTGCCAGCAGCTTACCAGGGGCACCCTACGAGCAGTACTTC. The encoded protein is CASSLPGAPYEQYF.

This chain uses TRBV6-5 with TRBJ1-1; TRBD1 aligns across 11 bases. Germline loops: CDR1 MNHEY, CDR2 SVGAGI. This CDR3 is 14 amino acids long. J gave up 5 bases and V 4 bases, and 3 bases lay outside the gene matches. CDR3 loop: CASSLGQGDTEAFF. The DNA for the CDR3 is TGTGCCAGCAGTTTGGGACAGGGGGATACTGAAGCTTTCTTT.

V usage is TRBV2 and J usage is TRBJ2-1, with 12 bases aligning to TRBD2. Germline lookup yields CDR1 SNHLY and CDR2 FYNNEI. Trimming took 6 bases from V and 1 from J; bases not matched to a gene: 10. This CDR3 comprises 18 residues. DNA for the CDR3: TGTGCCAGCAGGGACGGGACTAGCGGGCCCACATCCTACAATGAGCAGTTCTTC. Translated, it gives CASRDGTSGPTSYNEQFF. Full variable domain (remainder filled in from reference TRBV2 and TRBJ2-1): EPEVTQTPSHQVTQMGQEVILRCVPISNHLYFYWYRQILGQKVEFLVSFYNNEISEKSEIFDDQFSVERPDGSNFTLKIRSTKLEDSAMYFCASRDGTSGPTSYNEQFFGPGTRLTVL.

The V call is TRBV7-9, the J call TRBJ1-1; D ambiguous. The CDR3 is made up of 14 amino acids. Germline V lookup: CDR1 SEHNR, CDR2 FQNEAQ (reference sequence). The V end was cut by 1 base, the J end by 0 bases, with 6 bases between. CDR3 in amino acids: CASSLVSVNTEAFF. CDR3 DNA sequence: TGTGCCAGCAGCTTAGTATCGGTGAACACTGAAGCTTTCTTT.

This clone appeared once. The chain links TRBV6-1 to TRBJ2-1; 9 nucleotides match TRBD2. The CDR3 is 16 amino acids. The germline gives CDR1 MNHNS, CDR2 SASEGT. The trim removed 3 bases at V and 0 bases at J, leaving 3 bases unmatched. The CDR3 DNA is TGTGCCAGCAGTGATAGCGGGAGCGGCTCCTACAATGAGCAGTTCTTC. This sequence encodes CASSDSGSGSYNEQFF.

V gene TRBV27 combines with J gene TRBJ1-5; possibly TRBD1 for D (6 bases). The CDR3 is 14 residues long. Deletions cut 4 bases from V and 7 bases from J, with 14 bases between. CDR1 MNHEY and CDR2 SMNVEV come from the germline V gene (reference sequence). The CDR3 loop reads CASSSQGLGQPQHF. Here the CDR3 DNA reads TGTGCCAGCAGTTCACAGGGTCTCGGGCAGCCCCAGCATTTT.

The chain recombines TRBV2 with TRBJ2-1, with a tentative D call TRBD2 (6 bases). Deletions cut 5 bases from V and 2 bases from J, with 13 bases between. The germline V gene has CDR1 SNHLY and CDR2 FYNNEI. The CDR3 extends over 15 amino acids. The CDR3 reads CASSTGTGAYNEQFF. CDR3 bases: TGTGCCAGCAGTACCGGGACTGGAGCCTACAATGAGCAGTTCTTC.

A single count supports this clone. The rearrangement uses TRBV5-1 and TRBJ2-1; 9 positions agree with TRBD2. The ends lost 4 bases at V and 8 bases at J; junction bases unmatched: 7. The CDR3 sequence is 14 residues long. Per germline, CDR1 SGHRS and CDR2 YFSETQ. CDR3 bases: TGCGCCAGCAGCGTGGGACTAGCCTTAGATGAGCAGTTCTTC. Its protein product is CASSVGLALDEQFF.

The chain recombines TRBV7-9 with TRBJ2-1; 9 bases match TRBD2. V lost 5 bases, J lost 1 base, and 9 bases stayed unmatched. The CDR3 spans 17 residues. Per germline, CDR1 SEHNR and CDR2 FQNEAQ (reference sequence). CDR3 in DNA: TGTGCCAGCAGCCCACCGGCTAGCGGGGATTCCTACAATGAGCAGTTCTTC. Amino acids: CASSPPASGDSYNEQFF.

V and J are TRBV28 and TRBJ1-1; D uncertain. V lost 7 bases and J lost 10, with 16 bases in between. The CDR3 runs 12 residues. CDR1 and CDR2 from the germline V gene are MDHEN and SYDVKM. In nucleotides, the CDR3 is TGTGCCAGCAAACCCCCGGTGGGAGGAGCTTTCTTT. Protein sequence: CASKPPVGGAFF. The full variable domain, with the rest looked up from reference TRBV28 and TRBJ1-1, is DVKVTQSSRYLVKRTGEKVFLECVQDMDHENMFWYRQDPGLGLRLIYFSYDVKMKEKGDIPEGYSVSREKKERFSLILESASTNQTSMYLCASKPPVGGAFFGQGTRLTVV.

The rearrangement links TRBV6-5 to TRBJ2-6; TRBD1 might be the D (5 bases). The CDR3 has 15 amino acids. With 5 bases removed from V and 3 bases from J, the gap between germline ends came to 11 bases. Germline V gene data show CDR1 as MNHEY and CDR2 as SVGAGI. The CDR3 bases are TGTGCCAGCAGTCTCAGGGATCGTGGGGCCAACGTCCTGACTTTC. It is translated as CASSLRDRGANVLTF.

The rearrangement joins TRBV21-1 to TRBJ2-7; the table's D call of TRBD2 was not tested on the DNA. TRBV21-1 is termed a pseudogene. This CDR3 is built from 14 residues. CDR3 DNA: TGTGCCAGCAGCAGGATTGAGCGCGACGCCGAGCAGTACTTC. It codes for CASSRIERDAEQYF.

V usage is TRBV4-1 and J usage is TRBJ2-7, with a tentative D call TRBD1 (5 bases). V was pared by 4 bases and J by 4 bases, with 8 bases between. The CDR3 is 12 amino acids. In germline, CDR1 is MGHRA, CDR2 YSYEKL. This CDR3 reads CASSRDRYEQYF. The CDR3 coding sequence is TGCGCCAGCAGCCGAGACAGATACGAGCAGTACTTC.

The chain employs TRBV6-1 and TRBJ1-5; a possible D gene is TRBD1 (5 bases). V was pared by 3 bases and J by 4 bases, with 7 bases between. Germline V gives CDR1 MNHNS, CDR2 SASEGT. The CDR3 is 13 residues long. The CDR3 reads CASSDKGNQPQHF. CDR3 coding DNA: TGTGCCAGCAGTGATAAGGGGAATCAGCCCCAGCATTTT.

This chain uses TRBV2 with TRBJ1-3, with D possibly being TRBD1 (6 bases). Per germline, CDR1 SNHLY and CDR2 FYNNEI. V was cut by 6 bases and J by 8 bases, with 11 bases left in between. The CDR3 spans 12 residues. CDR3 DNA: TGTGCCAGCAGGACTAACAGGGACACCATATATTTT. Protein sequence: CASRTNRDTIYF.

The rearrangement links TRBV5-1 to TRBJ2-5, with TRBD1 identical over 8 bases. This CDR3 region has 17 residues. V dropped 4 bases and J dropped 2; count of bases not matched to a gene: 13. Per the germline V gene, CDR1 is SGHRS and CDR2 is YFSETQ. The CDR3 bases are TGCGCCAGCAGCCCAACTCCCAAAGACAGGGGACAAGAGACCCAGTACTTC. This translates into CASSPTPKDRGQETQYF.